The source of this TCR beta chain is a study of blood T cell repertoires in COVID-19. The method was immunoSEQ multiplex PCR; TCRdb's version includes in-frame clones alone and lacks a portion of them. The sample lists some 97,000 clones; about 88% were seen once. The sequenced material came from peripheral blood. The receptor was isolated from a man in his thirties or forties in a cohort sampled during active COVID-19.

CDR3 DNA sequence: TGTGCCAGCAAAGGGAGTGAAAAACTGTTTTTT. Its translation is CASKGSEKLFF. V usage is TRBV28 and J usage is TRBJ1-4; D is undetermined. Germline CDR1 MDHEN, CDR2 SYDVKM. V was pared by 7 bases and J by 7 bases, with 7 bases between. CDR3 length: 11 residues.